The 10 T cell receptor beta chains presented below share a single source sample, sequenced in a study of T cell clusters in autoimmune cytopenias. One tube held mixed TRB-A and TRB-B primer pools for touch-down PCR. TCRdb re-called the multiplex PCR reads; one entry per CDR3 protein, DNA not given. The sample has about 5,000 distinct CDR3 sequences, and its top ten clones hold about 25%. TRB was amplified from roughly 250 ng of peripheral blood genomic DNA per sample. Sequencing was performed on peripheral blood. These receptors were obtained from a human donor with an autoimmune cytopenia or autoimmune hepatitis (not recorded which).

The chain joins TRBV6-1 to TRBJ2-7; as DNA is missing, the TRBD1 call by TCRdb cannot be tested. The germline gives CDR1 MNHNS, CDR2 SASEGT. The CDR3 length is 18 residues. The CDR3 region is CASSPRDRGIGGAYEQYF.

J is TRBJ2-2 and V is TRBV10-2; TCRdb calls TRBD2, which cannot be checked without DNA. This CDR3 contains 17 residues. Per the germline V gene, CDR1 is WSHSY and CDR2 is SAAADI. CDR3 loop: CASSESGLAANTGELFF.

According to its frequency, this clonotype is medium-sized (0.01 to 0.1%). The rearrangement uses TRBV20-1 and TRBJ2-7; there is no DNA to check the TCRdb D call of TRBD1. Germline lookup yields CDR1 DFQATT and CDR2 SNEGSKA (reference sequence). The CDR3 is 16 residues long. CDR3 protein: CSASGRVAGGYYEQYF.

This chain connects TRBV12-3 or TRBV12-4 to TRBJ1-2; no DNA is available, so the TRBD1 call from TCRdb remains unchecked. CDR3 length: 13 residues. This CDR3 is CASSLPGQESYTF.

The gene calls are TRBV12-3 or TRBV12-4 and TRBJ1-5; TCRdb's assignment of TRBD1 cannot be checked, as there is no DNA. CDR3 size: 12 residues. The CDR3 loop is CASSTGFQPQHF.

V and J are TRBV19 and TRBJ2-3. Germline V CDR1 and CDR2: LNHDA, SQIVND (reference sequence). The length of the CDR3 is 13 residues. This CDR3 reads CASSPNSPDTQYF.

Frequency places this clonotype as medium-sized. This chain links TRBV7-2 with TRBJ1-2; TCRdb's D call of TRBD1 is untestable without DNA. The germline V gene encodes CDR1 SGHTA and CDR2 FQGNSA. This CDR3 has 14 residues. CDR3 residues: CASSPTGGNYGYTF. Looking up the rest from reference TRBV7-2 and TRBJ1-2 gives the full variable domain: GAGVSQSPSNKVTEKGKDVELRCDPISGHTALYWYRQSLGQGLEFLIYFQGNSAPDKSGLPSDRFSAERTGGSVSTLTIQRTQQEDSAVYLCASSPTGGNYGYTFGSGTRLTVV.

CDR3 region: CASSSDFSGNTIYF. V and J are TRBV11-2 and TRBJ1-3. Germline V gives CDR1 SGHAT, CDR2 FQNNGV. The CDR3 consists of 14 residues.

This rearrangement joins TRBV18 to TRBJ1-6; TCRdb's D call, TRBD1, is unchecked because there is no DNA. Germline V CDR1 and CDR2: KGHSH, LQKENI. The CDR3 is 15 residues long. CDR3 sequence: CASSPQGQGDSPLHF.

This clonotype is deemed medium-sized by its frequency. The rearrangement uses TRBV12-3 or TRBV12-4 and TRBJ2-3; TCRdb calls TRBD2, which cannot be checked without DNA. This CDR3 has 14 residues. The CDR3 spells CASSNVAGADTQYF.